One sample yielded the 9 T cell receptor beta chains listed below, sequenced in a study of T cell responses to AZD1222 COVID-19 vaccine. Sequencing was performed with immunoSEQ multiplex PCR; in TCRdb, only in-frame clones are kept and a portion is missing. Seen here are around 130,000 clones, 93% observed once, and the top ten hold around 3.3%. This specimen was peripheral blood, taken on day 0 of AZD1222 vaccination. All receptors derive from an adult in good health.

The rearrangement links TRBV7-2 to TRBJ2-1, with D maybe TRBD1 (5 bases). In germline, CDR1 is SGHTA, CDR2 FQGNSA. The CDR3 sequence is 16 residues long. Trimming pared 1 base from V and 2 bases from J, leaving 12 bases between. The CDR3 loop reads CASSLGGGSTYNEQFF. The CDR3, as DNA: TGTGCCAGCAGCTTAGGGGGCGGCAGTACCTACAATGAGCAGTTCTTC.

This sequence joins TRBV9 and TRBJ2-2; D perhaps matches TRBD1 (6 bases). The germline CDR1 and CDR2 sequences are SGDLS and YYNGEE. The V and J ends lost 3 bases and 4 bases respectively, with 10 bases between them. The CDR3 contains 14 residues. CDR3 sequence reads: CASSGDRSTGELFF. The CDR3 nucleotides are TGTGCCAGCAGCGGTGACAGGAGCACCGGGGAGCTGTTTTTT.

V is TRBV28 and J is TRBJ1-6; 8 bases are shared with TRBD1. Germline V CDR1 and CDR2: MDHEN, SYDVKM. This CDR3 region has 14 residues. After removal of 3 bases from V and 5 bases from J, the junction contained 0 bases not matched to a gene. In DNA, the CDR3 is TGTGCCAGCAGTTTGGGACAGGATAATTCACCCCTCCACTTT. It encodes CASSLGQDNSPLHF.

The CDR3 region has the DNA TGTGCCAGCAGTATAACTCGGAGCACAGATACGCAGTATTTT. This gives the protein CASSITRSTDTQYF. The chain is built from TRBV6-5 and TRBJ2-3, with D unresolved. This CDR3 has 14 amino acids. The germline V and J ends were trimmed by 5 bases and 0 bases, with 9 bases remaining between them. Germline CDR1 and CDR2: MNHEY and SVGAGI.

The V gene is TRBV27, the J gene TRBJ1-2; TRBD1 matches 9 bases. CDR1 and CDR2 (germline): MNHEY, SMNVEV (reference sequence). The CDR3 spans 14 residues. V was clipped by 6 bases and J by 4 bases; unmatched bases: 6. CDR3 loop: CASSRGDRAYGYTF. The CDR3 nucleotides are TGTGCCAGCAGCCGTGGGGACAGGGCCTATGGCTACACCTTC.

This clone was observed a single time. The J gene is TRBJ1-1, the V gene TRBV19; 8 bases fit TRBD1. V dropped 3 bases and J dropped 8; count of bases not matched to a gene: 11. Germline V lookup: CDR1 LNHDA, CDR2 SQIVND (reference sequence). This CDR3 contains 15 residues. Here the CDR3 reads CASSIVTGGTPEAFF. The CDR3 DNA follows: TGTGCCAGTAGTATCGTAACAGGGGGGACGCCCGAAGCTTTCTTT.

The chain uses TRBV7-9 and TRBJ1-1; D gene unclear. Trimming shortened V by 1 base and J by 5 bases, and 8 bases separated the two germline ends. Looked up from germline, CDR1 is SEHNR and CDR2 is FQNEAQ (reference sequence). The CDR3 spans 13 residues. DNA of the CDR3: TGTGCCAGCAGCTTAGGGCTGAGAACTGAAGCTTTCTTT. The encoded protein is CASSLGLRTEAFF.

V is TRBV7-2 and J is TRBJ2-5; 12 nucleotides agree with TRBD2. The CDR3 contains 15 residues. The V and J ends lost 9 bases and 5 bases, in that order; junction bases with no gene match: 10. Germline CDR1 is SGHTA and CDR2 is FQGNSA. For the CDR3, the DNA is TGTGCCAGTGGACTAGCGGGAATGATAGGGGAGACCCAGTACTTC. Amino acid sequence: CASGLAGMIGETQYF.

The chain carries TRBV5-1 and TRBJ2-5; 9 nucleotides line up with TRBD2. V lost 0 bases and J lost 1; bases outside the gene matches: 4. CDR3 size: 16 residues. Germline loops: CDR1 SGHRS, CDR2 YFSETQ. The CDR3 reads CASSLDLAGFQETQYF. CDR3 nucleotides: TGCGCCAGCAGCTTGGATCTAGCGGGGTTCCAAGAGACCCAGTACTTC.